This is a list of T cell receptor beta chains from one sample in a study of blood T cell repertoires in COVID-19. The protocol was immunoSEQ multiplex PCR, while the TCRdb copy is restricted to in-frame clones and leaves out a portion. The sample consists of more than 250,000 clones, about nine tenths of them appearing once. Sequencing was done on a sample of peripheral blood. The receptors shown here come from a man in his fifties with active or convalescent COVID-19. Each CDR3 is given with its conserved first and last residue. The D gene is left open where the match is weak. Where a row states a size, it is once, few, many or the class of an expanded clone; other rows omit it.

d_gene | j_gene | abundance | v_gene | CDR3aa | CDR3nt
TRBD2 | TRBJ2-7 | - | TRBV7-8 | CASSFRLAGLGEQYF | TGTGCCAGCAGCTTCCGACTAGCGGGACTGGGCGAGCAGTACTTC
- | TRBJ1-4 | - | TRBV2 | CASSGGGTSNEKLFF | TGTGCCAGTAGCGGGGGAGGGACGTCTAATGAAAAACTGTTTTTT
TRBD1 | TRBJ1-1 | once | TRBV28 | CASRLGGAVTEAFF | TGTGCCAGCAGACTAGGGGGCGCGGTCACTGAAGCTTTCTTT
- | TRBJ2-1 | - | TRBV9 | CASSVGSSTQYNEQFF | TGTGCCAGCAGCGTAGGATCCAGCACACAGTACAATGAGCAGTTCTTC
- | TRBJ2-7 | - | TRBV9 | CASSVGGYEQYF | TGTGCCAGCAGCGTAGGAGGGTACGAGCAGTACTTC
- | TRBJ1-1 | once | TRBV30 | CAWSVRGGRNTEAFF | TGTGCCTGGAGTGTACGTGGGGGGAGGAACACTGAAGCTTTCTTT
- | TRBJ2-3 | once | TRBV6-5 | CASTEGGLNTQYF | TGTGCCAGCACCGAGGGGGGGTTGAATACGCAGTATTTT
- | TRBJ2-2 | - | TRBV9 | CASSYRQSGELFF | TGTGCCAGCAGCTATAGACAGTCCGGGGAGCTGTTTTTT
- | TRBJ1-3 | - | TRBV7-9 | CASSLYSGNTIYF | TGTGCCAGCAGCTTATACTCTGGAAACACCATATATTTT
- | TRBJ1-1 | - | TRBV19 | CASSPLNTEAFF | TGTGCCAGTAGCCCTCTGAACACTGAAGCTTTCTTT
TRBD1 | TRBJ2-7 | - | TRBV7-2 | CASSLVGQGADEQYF | TGTGCCAGCAGCTTAGTTGGACAGGGGGCTGACGAGCAGTACTTC
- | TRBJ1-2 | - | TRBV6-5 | CASTETAGNYGYTF | TGTGCCAGCACCGAAACAGCGGGGAACTATGGCTACACCTTC
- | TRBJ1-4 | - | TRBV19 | CASGPGAFRPTNEKLFF | TGTGCCAGTGGGCCAGGGGCCTTCCGGCCAACTAATGAAAAACTGTTTTTT
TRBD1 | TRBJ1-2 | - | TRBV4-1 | CASSQPATGGDYGYTF | TGCGCCAGCAGCCAACCTGCGACAGGGGGCGACTATGGCTACACCTTC
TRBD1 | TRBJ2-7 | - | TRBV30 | CAWTGTGLYEQYF | TGTGCCTGGACCGGGACAGGGCTGTACGAGCAGTACTTC
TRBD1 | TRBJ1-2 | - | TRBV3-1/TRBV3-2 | CASSQDSGGFGYTF | TGTGCCAGCAGCCAAGATTCAGGGGGCTTTGGCTACACCTTC
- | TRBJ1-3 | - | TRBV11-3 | CASSLIRARRGNTIYF | TGTGCCAGCAGCTTAATTCGCGCAAGAAGAGGAAACACCATATATTTT
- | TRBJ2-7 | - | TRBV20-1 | CSASAQGHYEQYF | TGCAGTGCTAGTGCCCAGGGTCACTACGAGCAGTACTTC
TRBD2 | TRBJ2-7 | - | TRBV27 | CASSLGPSGGSSYEQYF | TGTGCCAGCAGTTTAGGGCCTAGCGGGGGGAGCTCCTACGAGCAGTACTTC
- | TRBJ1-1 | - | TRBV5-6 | CASSLVSTEAFF | TGTGCCAGCAGCTTGGTCTCCACTGAAGCTTTCTTT